This TCR beta chain was sequenced during a study of T cell repertoires in cytomegalovirus infection. Study in general: CMV infection plus the matching HLA type was flagged by public TCR beta signatures.

CDR1 and CDR2 (germline): SEHNR, FQNEAQ (reference sequence). V trimming: 5 bases; J trimming: 6 bases; junction bases outside the gene matches: 6. The CDR3 totals 16 residues. TCRdb reprocessed the reads via MiXCR and lists one record per CDR3 protein. The sample yields about 360,000 distinct CDR3 sequences, 15% to 20% seen once. Many counts were recorded for this clonotype. Its antigen is unidentified. Study-wide results and caveats: Cumulative frequency of public TCR beta families picked out carriers of CMV plus the relevant HLA. CMV-specific TCR beta clonotypes restricted by HLA-C dominated the ex vivo response.

The chain couples TRBV7-9 to TRBJ2-1; 14 nucleotides line up with TRBD2. Sequencing was done on a sample of PBMCs. This TCR came from a human donor in good health (CMV status not recorded). Some clones in this sample may be carry-over from other donors' samples. CDR3 loop: CASSPSGLAGGNEQFF. The CDR3 DNA follows: TGTGCCAGCAGCCCTAGCGGACTAGCGGGAGGCAATGAGCAGTTCTTC.